This entry features one T cell receptor beta chain sequence. This clone occurred many times. Which antigen it targets is not known. Base qualities are not provided; no much larger clone lies one nucleotide away. V is cut back by 2 bases and J by 2 bases, with 5 bases in the junction unmatched. For CDR1 and CDR2, the germline V gene (reference sequence) lists WNHNN and SYGVQD. Its CDR3 holds 17 amino acids, cysteine through phenylalanine. Of all the DNA, just the CDR3 is kept, 51 bases in frame from base 1. The library was prepared using the immunoSEQ multiplex PCR assay. For the multiplex PCR, a mixture combining 60 forward primers for TCR Vbeta segments and 13 reverse primers for TCR Jbeta segments was used. Amplification of the CDR3 region of rearranged TCR beta genes was performed with a multiplex PCR assay on genomic DNA. On the Illumina HiSeq System, the amplified TCR beta libraries were sequenced as 87-base-pair reads. The authors processed their data as follows. A later analysis counted tens of millions of unique TCR beta chains across the 650 to 800 repertoires, and roughly 9.9 million of these chains were shared by at least two donors. Raw reads were error-corrected and collapsed into unique sequences with a nearest-neighbor algorithm that merged closely related sequences to remove PCR and sequencing errors. CDR3 sequences were aligned to IMGT reference sequences to assign V, D and J gene segments. Each retained sequence needed at least a six-nucleotide match to both a V gene segment and a J gene segment. Rearrangements were called productive when the CDR3 lacked stop codons and stayed in frame with V and J; all others were non-productive. CDR3 was defined according to IMGT convention as the region running from the second conserved V-encoded cysteine to the conserved J-encoded phenylalanine. The earlier analysis of 587 of the donors excluded sequences that lacked an unambiguous match to a single V gene segment. In an earlier analysis of about 590 of the donors, a V segment was called functional when productive rearrangements were above 56.7%, and segregating when the standard deviation between donors exceeded 5%. A statistical classification framework was built for diagnosing cytomegalovirus status from the catalog of TCR beta chain sequences. In a later analysis, TCR nucleotide sequences were compared against IMGT/GENE-DB human TR gene sequences so that V and J genes could be assigned. Using the TCRdist pipeline, a later analysis assigned CDR3 sequences along with most-parsimonious VDJ recombination scenarios. In a later analysis, each TCR beta chain was defined by its CDR3 amino acid sequence together with its V-gene family, and reads lacking a unique V-gene family were excluded. A later analysis removed 450 to 600 highly shared, low-generation-probability nucleotide sequences to deal with suspected cross-contamination and a sequencing artifact. For each public chain, a later analysis derived a clonal expansion index from normalized ranks of inferred template counts within each repertoire. A later analysis computed generation probabilities with a VDJ recombination model fitted to out-of-frame rearrangements, and checked the results against IGoR. In a later analysis, TCR-TCR, TCR-HLA and TCR-CMV co-occurrence was scored with hypergeometric tests, and a repertoire-size bias correction was applied to TCR pairs. A later analysis estimated false discovery rates by permuting HLA or CMV assignments 20 times. In a later analysis, co-occurring TCRs were grouped with DBSCAN, and TCRdist sequence similarity was added when clustering was performed within HLA-allele-positive subsets. Co-occurrence clustering excluded repertoires with fewer than 30,000 or more than 120,000 public chains, plus five with anomalous nucleotide sharing. This immuneACCESS table, as held by TCRdb, lists in-frame sequences with V and J called but not all clones. Of the missing ones, under half trace to an unresolved V gene in checked studies; the others have no known cause. V and J calls and clone size follow that table, whereas D and trimming were derived from the DNA. The sample yields about 70,000 clones; 70% to 85% were counted once. Approximately 10% of the sample is taken by the ten largest.

This record belongs to a study of cytomegalovirus exposure and HLA in healthy donors (dated by TCRdb to the late 2010s). About the investigation overall: In an earlier analysis of roughly 590 of the donors, around 290 Gb of sequence data and about 110 million unique TCR beta sequences from 150 million to 200 million T cells were reported. An earlier analysis of some 600 of the donors applied high-throughput TCR beta sequencing to assess whether each TCR beta V gene segment acted as functional or pseudogenic. To study patterns of TCR occurrence, a later analysis re-analyzed previously published TCR beta repertoires from 700 or so donors and added high-resolution HLA genotyping. The study aimed to test whether signatures of past pathogen exposure could be identified by cataloging public T cell receptors. Genome-wide SNP genotypes for about 65% of the roughly 700 donors were used in a later genetic analysis, which treated that subset as a discovery cohort. Across approximately 400 genotyped donors of the cohort, an average of roughly 250,000 unique TCR beta nucleotide sequences per donor were sequenced, and approximately 17% of those sequences were non-productive. Alongside the repertoire data, information on donor age, sex, ethnicity and CMV serostatus was compiled. Roughly 290 gigabases of sequencing data and tens of millions of unique TCR sequences made up an early release that covered under 750 HLA-typed donors. The later analysis used no new phenotypic data to find candidate immune exposures, relying instead on TCR beta sequences and their occurrence across donors. Of the 398 genotyped donors, 70% to 90% were placed in the genetic ancestry cluster associated with self-reported Caucasian donors. The study combined high-throughput TCR immunosequencing, statistical association of individual TCRs with disease status, and machine learning to predict cytomegalovirus infection status. The study profiled the T cell repertoires of 500 to 800 subjects by immunosequencing and related them to cytomegalovirus serostatus. Four to six DR-DQ haplotypes were handled as single units for association and clustering, since linkage in the cohort was strong. The number of typed donors differed by locus: about 620-640 for A, B, C, DRB1 and DQB1; roughly 510 for DQA1; fewer than 610 for DPA1; and roughly 490 for DPB1. Along with the roughly 670-subject first cohort, a separate validation cohort of roughly 110 different subjects was used. All discovery cohort repertoires had been generated on a single sequencing platform. HLA typing covered class I and class II loci at four-digit resolution.

Overall study outcomes, separate from this receptor: The only immune exposure information available for the cohort was CMV serostatus. The classifier was reported to diagnose cytomegalovirus status with high specificity and sensitivity in both the original and validation cohorts. In a later analysis, the rate of TCR association differed among HLA loci, with DRB1 alleles having the most associated TCRs and HLA-C alleles having the fewest. A later genetic analysis associated a missense DCLRE1C variant with V-gene and J-gene trimming of TCR beta chains, and an independent cohort replicated the association. An earlier analysis of some 560 of the donors showed that most TCR beta V segments appeared in productive rearrangements either about 87% or about 30% of the time, which broadly matched IMGT annotations. Linkage disequilibrium might explain the correlated functional status among segregating V segments, but an unknown experimental factor could not be ruled out. A further reported finding was that TCR beta sequences accurately predicted the HLA-A and HLA-B alleles for most subjects in the first cohort. A cluster of highly shared sequence variants was judged likely to represent a technical artifact of the sequencing pipeline. HLA typing was unavailable for some donors at each locus, so association tests used only the typed subset. Most TCR sequences were observed very rarely across donors, whereas some public TCRs were present in many individuals. Most CMV-associated TCR beta chains appeared to be HLA-restricted in a later analysis, and the HLA associations seemed to be driven largely by CMV exposure. Roughly uniform sequencing depth across donors was assumed in presence/absence analyses, although this assumption may not hold. Some IMGT-functional V segments, including TRBV6-2 and TRBV6-3, could not be told apart with the 87-base-pair reads, so those segments were excluded. Three of the identified cytomegalovirus-associated TCR beta chains were confirmed in vitro to be specific for cytomegalovirus antigens. In a later analysis, HLA-associated TCR beta chains were found to be more clonally expanded and to have lower generation probabilities than equally common non-associated chains. A later analysis associated roughly 17,000 TCR beta sequences with specific HLA alleles at a false discovery rate of 0.05. The cohort was sequenced for TCR beta chains only, and without alpha or paired-chain data the features that could be detected were limited. A later analysis reported that several top co-occurrence clusters appeared linked to parvovirus B19, influenza, CMV and Epstein-Barr virus. In the study, roughly 160 TCR beta chains were listed as associated with cytomegalovirus. The authors suggested that the approach could potentially be generalized to other disease states and immunological phenotypes. The earlier analysis of fewer than 750 of the donors excluded 15 to 20 rarely observed V segments, including chromosome 9 orphons, because counts were too low. In a later genetic analysis, fewer N-insertions in productive TCRs were reported among donors in an Asian-associated ancestry cluster than the roughly 700-donor mean. Assigning TCR associations to individual alleles was difficult when HLA alleles, especially DR and DQ, strongly co-occurred.

The cohort was made up of 650 to 700 healthy bone marrow donors. All cohort members were sampled while nominally healthy, although unrecorded immune exposures were likely present. CMV serostatus was positive for about 290 and negative for about 55% of the roughly 670 cohort members, and was not recorded for this donor. A peripheral blood sample was provided by each donor, and peripheral blood mononuclear cells were used for TCR beta sequencing. Genomic DNA was extracted from the blood cell samples with the Qiagen DNeasy Blood Extraction Kit. The sequenced sample consisted of PBMCs. The TCR sequence derives from a human donor in good health. The chain couples TRBV10-1 to TRBJ2-3, with 12 central nucleotides matching TRBD2. CDR3 region: CASSEGASGRATDTQYF. The DNA reads as follows: TGCGCCAGCAGTGAGGGAGCTAGCGGGAGGGCCACAGATACGCAGTATTTT.